A selection of T cell receptor beta chains follows, all from one sample in a study of follicular helper T cells after annual influenza vaccination. Some clones are missing from TCRdb's copy, which holds only in-frame ones; the method was immunoSEQ multiplex PCR. The table records approximately 1,100 clones, around 78% of them present only once. Source: CXCR5+ CD38+ circulating T follicular helper cells from blood, taken 7 days after influenza vaccination. Receptor source: an adult who received the influenza vaccine. Both conserved end residues are part of each CDR3. Each record gives: J gene, V gene, CDR3 length, clone size, D gene, CDR3 protein, CDR3 DNA. D genes are given only for firm matches. Rows give clone size only sometimes, using once, few, many, or a class for an expanded clone.

TRBJ1-1 | TRBV19 | 13 | NA | NA | CASRLGGNTEAFF | TGTGCCAGTAGGTTGGGGGGGAACACTGAAGCTTTCTTT
TRBJ2-1 | TRBV5-1 | 16 | NA | TRBD2 | CASSLEVAGGYNEQFF | TGCGCCAGCAGCTTGGAAGTAGCGGGGGGCTACAATGAGCAGTTCTTC
TRBJ2-7 | TRBV29-1 | 13 | NA | NA | CSVEVERSYEQYF | TGCAGCGTTGAAGTCGAAAGATCTTACGAGCAGTACTTC
TRBJ2-4 | TRBV19 | 13 | once | TRBD1 | CASSIKGQASQHF | TGTGCCAGTAGTATAAAGGGACAGGCATCCCAGCACTTC
TRBJ1-1 | TRBV19 | 14 | NA | NA | CASSLGGAYTEAFF | TGTGCCAGTAGTCTGGGGGGCGCGTATACTGAAGCTTTCTTT
TRBJ2-3 | TRBV4-2 | 15 | NA | NA | CASSSIGGGTDTQYF | TGTGCCAGCAGCTCGATCGGAGGGGGCACAGATACGCAGTATTTT
TRBJ1-5 | TRBV28 | 13 | NA | NA | CASSLSLRQPQHF | TGTGCCAGCAGTTTATCTTTAAGACAGCCCCAGCATTTT
TRBJ1-5 | TRBV18 | 13 | NA | NA | CASSPTGNQPQHF | TGTGCCAGCTCACCCACAGGGAATCAGCCCCAGCATTTT
TRBJ2-1 | TRBV7-8 | 15 | NA | NA | CASSSREGAMREQFF | TGTGCCAGCAGCAGTCGGGAGGGGGCGATGAGGGAGCAGTTCTTC
TRBJ2-3 | TRBV6-1 | 12 | NA | NA | CASSQVSRGQYF | TGTGCCAGCAGCCAGGTTTCTCGTGGGCAGTATTTT
TRBJ2-7 | TRBV14 | 11 | NA | NA | CASSQFYEQYF | TGTGCCAGCAGCCAGTTCTACGAGCAGTACTTC
TRBJ2-5 | TRBV7-2 | 14 | NA | NA | CASSTAGLGAAQYF | TGTGCCAGCAGCACCGCGGGCCTGGGTGCGGCCCAGTACTTC
TRBJ1-4 | TRBV4-2 | 15 | NA | NA | CASSQATELDEKLFF | TGTGCCAGCAGCCAAGCAACGGAGTTAGACGAAAAACTGTTTTTT
TRBJ1-5 | TRBV6-1 | 15 | NA | NA | CASRGGGGSNQPQHF | TGTGCCAGCAGAGGGGGGGGCGGGAGCAATCAGCCCCAGCATTTT
TRBJ2-1 | TRBV15 | 15 | NA | TRBD1 | CATSTRTGSYNEQFF | TGTGCCACCAGCACCCGGACAGGCTCCTACAATGAGCAGTTCTTC
TRBJ1-3 | TRBV5-1 | 14 | NA | NA | CASSPQTGGNTIYF | TGCGCCAGCAGCCCCCAAACAGGGGGAAACACCATATATTTT
TRBJ1-2 | TRBV6-6 | 14 | NA | NA | CASSPQGFNYGYTF | TGTGCCAGCAGTCCCCAGGGGTTTAACTATGGCTACACCTTC
TRBJ2-5 | TRBV5-4 | 16 | NA | NA | CASSLGGALQVETQYF | TGTGCCAGCAGCTTGGGGGGGGCGTTGCAAGTAGAGACCCAGTACTTC
TRBJ1-3 | TRBV4-1 | 14 | NA | NA | CASSQVDSGNTIYF | TGCGCCAGCAGCCAAGTCGACTCTGGAAACACCATATATTTT
TRBJ2-7 | TRBV19 | 15 | NA | NA | CASKSRADSSYEQYF | TGTGCCAGTAAATCAAGGGCAGATTCCTCCTACGAGCAGTACTTC
TRBJ1-1 | TRBV5-4 | 13 | NA | NA | CASSSQGNTEAFF | TGTGCCAGCAGCTCACAGGGGAACACTGAAGCTTTCTTT
TRBJ2-5 | TRBV5-8 | 15 | NA | TRBD2 | CASSDGTSAQETQYF | TGTGCCAGCAGCGACGGGACTAGCGCACAAGAGACCCAGTACTTC
TRBJ2-5 | TRBV14 | 16 | NA | NA | CASSRVTGTPGETQYF | TGTGCCAGCAGTCGCGTTACCGGGACACCGGGGGAGACCCAGTACTTC
TRBJ2-5 | TRBV12-5 | 16 | once | TRBD2 | CASGLLRLAGLETQYF | TGTGCTAGTGGTTTGCTCCGACTAGCGGGACTTGAGACCCAGTACTTC
TRBJ2-6 | TRBV29-1 | 15 | NA | TRBD1 | CSVMTGLAGANVLTF | TGCAGCGTAATGACAGGGTTAGCCGGGGCCAACGTCCTGACTTTC
TRBJ2-3 | TRBV7-2 | 16 | NA | NA | CASSVEFGGPRDTQYF | TGTGCCAGCAGCGTAGAATTCGGGGGGCCGAGGGATACGCAGTATTTT
TRBJ2-7 | TRBV6-1 | 14 | NA | NA | CASSAEDGPYEQYF | TGTGCCAGCAGTGCCGAGGACGGTCCCTACGAGCAGTACTTC
TRBJ2-3 | TRBV5-1 | 15 | NA | NA | CASSLGLVEGDTQYF | TGCGCCAGCAGCTTGGGACTAGTCGAGGGCGATACGCAGTATTTT
TRBJ1-2 | TRBV4-1 | 15 | NA | TRBD1 | CASSLGQGLNYGYTF | TGCGCCAGCAGCCTTGGACAGGGTCTTAACTATGGCTACACCTTC
TRBJ1-2 | TRBV20-1 | 11 | NA | NA | CSVYLGGNDTF | TGCAGTGTCTATCTTGGGGGCAACGACACCTTC
TRBJ1-4 | TRBV7-6 | 14 | NA | TRBD1 | CASSSGGDGEKLFF | TGTGCCAGCAGCTCAGGGGGCGACGGTGAAAAACTGTTTTTT
TRBJ1-3 | TRBV7-2 | 14 | NA | NA | CAVYEENSGNTIYF | TGTGCCGTCTACGAGGAGAACTCTGGAAACACCATATATTTT
TRBJ1-5 | TRBV19 | 16 | NA | NA | CASSIPPDSSNQPQHF | TGTGCCAGTAGTATCCCTCCGGACAGTAGCAATCAGCCCCAGCATTTT
TRBJ2-4 | TRBV15 | 16 | NA | NA | CATSRDGIGDGDIQYF | TGTGCCACCAGCAGAGATGGAATCGGGGATGGGGACATTCAGTACTTC
TRBJ2-7 | TRBV7-8 | 14 | NA | NA | CASSLDAGGYEQYF | TGTGCCAGCAGCTTAGATGCTGGGGGCTACGAGCAGTACTTC
TRBJ2-2 | TRBV2 | 16 | few | TRBD1 | CASSVWQGAGTGELFF | TGTGCCAGCAGTGTGTGGCAGGGGGCCGGCACCGGGGAGCTGTTTTTT
TRBJ2-2 | TRBV4-2 | 16 | NA | NA | CASSQDWSAPTGELFF | TGTGCCAGCAGCCAAGATTGGTCGGCCCCTACCGGGGAGCTGTTTTTT
TRBJ2-5 | TRBV6-1 | 17 | NA | NA | CASSEADTGLRVETQYF | TGTGCCAGCAGTGAGGCTGATACCGGGCTAAGGGTAGAGACCCAGTACTTC
TRBJ1-2 | TRBV28 | 15 | NA | NA | CASRLPGRGVYGYTF | TGTGCCAGCAGATTGCCGGGACGGGGAGTATATGGCTACACCTTC
TRBJ1-1 | TRBV6-1 | 13 | NA | NA | CASSEAPATEAFF | TGTGCCAGCAGTGAAGCGCCGGCCACTGAAGCTTTCTTT
TRBJ2-2 | TRBV15 | 14 | NA | NA | CATRESPNTGELFF | TGTGCCACCCGCGAGTCCCCGAACACCGGGGAGCTGTTTTTT
TRBJ2-7 | TRBV7-8 | 13 | few | TRBD1 | CASSRGTGYEQYF | TGTGCCAGCAGCCGGGGGACAGGCTACGAGCAGTACTTC
TRBJ2-1 | TRBV7-9 | 15 | once | TRBD2 | CASSSSLADHNEQFF | TGTGCCAGCAGCTCCAGTCTAGCGGACCACAATGAGCAGTTCTTC
TRBJ1-2 | TRBV29-1 | 14 | NA | NA | CSANTRDVVSGYTF | TGCAGCGCTAATACCCGGGACGTCGTCTCTGGCTACACCTTC
TRBJ1-1 | TRBV5-6 | 11 | NA | NA | CASSLYAEAFF | TGTGCCAGCAGCTTGTATGCTGAAGCTTTCTTT
TRBJ1-5 | TRBV30 | 14 | NA | TRBD1 | CAWSVTGTDQPQHF | TGTGCCTGGAGTGTGACAGGGACGGATCAGCCCCAGCATTTT
TRBJ1-5 | TRBV5-1 | 13 | few | NA | CASSQGSNQPQHF | TGCGCCAGCAGCCAAGGGAGCAATCAGCCCCAGCATTTT
TRBJ1-4 | TRBV9 | 14 | once | TRBD1 | CASSFTTGGKKLFF | TGTGCCAGCAGCTTTACTACAGGGGGTAAAAAACTGTTTTTT